The 4 T cell receptor beta chains in this list originate from one sample, sequenced in a study of blood T cell repertoires in COVID-19. Using immunoSEQ multiplex PCR, the repertoire was profiled, and TCRdb retains in-frame clones only, with some absent. The sample has over 250,000 clones, approximately 93% seen once. The sample consisted of peripheral blood. Source of these receptors: a woman aged 25-40 years with COVID-19, enrolled during active disease.

The chain joins TRBV6-1 to TRBJ1-2; a possible D gene is TRBD1 (5 bases). V dropped 5 bases and J dropped 4 bases, with 14 bases sitting between them. The CDR3 sequence is 14 residues long. The V gene's germline CDR1 is MNHNS and CDR2 SASEGT. The CDR3 spells CASSYDSLTYGYTF. In DNA form, the CDR3 reads TGTGCCAGCAGTTATGACAGCTTAACCTATGGCTACACCTTC.

As concerns this clone: This sample also contains other DNA sequences that code for the same CDR3. The chain is built from TRBV29-1 and TRBJ1-1; possible D gene TRBD1, 5 bases. The V and J ends lost 1 base and 2 bases respectively, with 8 bases between them. Germline V lookup: CDR1 SQVTM, CDR2 ANQGSEA. The CDR3 runs 13 residues. The CDR3 DNA reads as TGCAGCGTTGAAGGACAGTTAAACACTGAAGCTTTCTTT. This gives the protein CSVEGQLNTEAFF.

The chain combines TRBV7-9 with TRBJ2-5; TRBD1 aligns across 9 bases. V trimming: 4 bases; J trimming: 0 bases; junction bases outside the gene matches: 3. CDR1 is SEHNR, CDR2 FQNEAQ, per germline (reference sequence). The CDR3 is 15 amino acids. CDR3 in amino acids: CASSYTGGYQETQYF. In DNA, the CDR3 is TGTGCCAGCAGCTACACAGGGGGCTACCAAGAGACCCAGTACTTC.

V usage is TRBV7-3 and J usage is TRBJ2-6; 7 bases align to TRBD2. The length of the CDR3 is 18 residues. J was trimmed by 0 bases and V by 3 bases; bases with no gene match: 8. Germline CDR1 reads SGHTA; CDR2 reads FQGTGA. The CDR3 DNA is TGTGCCAGCAGCTTCCCACTAGCGCCCGACTCTGGGGCCAACGTCCTGACTTTC. Protein product: CASSFPLAPDSGANVLTF.